This T cell receptor (beta chain) emerged from a study of T cell repertoires in cytomegalovirus infection. Across the whole study: It was recently identified HLA-C-restricted and well-studied HLA-B-restricted CMV epitopes that the study used. Indications of both CMV infection and matching HLA type were provided by public TCR beta signatures. Study-level findings and limits: HLA-C-restricted, CMV-specific TCR beta clonotypes were dominant ex vivo. Summed frequency of shared TCR beta families picked out CMV carriers who also had the relevant HLA.

The table lists this clonotype with a few counts. Antigen specificity is unknown. The CDR3 extends over 16 amino acids. Germline V lookup: CDR1 MNHNS, CDR2 SASEGT. Trimming stripped 1 base from V and 2 bases from J, with 12 bases between. TCRdb used MiXCR to reprocess the reads, holding one entry per CDR3 protein. Among some 130,000 distinct CDR3 sequences listed, about 31% were seen once. Specimen: CD8+ T cells from cultured PBMCs, collected from culture after CMV antigen stimulation. This clonotype was sampled from a human donor in good health (CMV status not recorded). Some clones in this sample may be carry-over from other donors' samples. V usage is TRBV6-1 and J usage is TRBJ2-4; the D is unclear. The CDR3 here is CASSEDRSLTKNIQYF. The CDR3 DNA is TGTGCCAGCAGTGAAGACAGATCTTTGACCAAAAACATTCAGTACTTC.